This T cell receptor beta chain emerged from a study of shared clonotypes between healthy human individuals. The data were produced by immunoSEQ multiplex PCR, yet TCRdb's version contains in-frame clones alone and is incomplete. The sample lists hundreds of thousands of clones; roughly 98% were seen once. CD45RO-negative, CCR7-selected cells formed the naive CD8 fraction, which excluded terminally differentiated effector memory CD45RA+ cells. All donors qualified as healthy HIV-negative adults and had experienced no recent acute infections or vaccinations. Specimen: naive CD8+ T cells sorted from blood. This receptor was obtained from a man between 25 and 39 years old in good health.

DNA for the CDR3: TGTGCCAGCAGCCACGCGGGGGCCGAGCAGTACTTC. Residues: CASSHAGAEQYF. The rearrangement links TRBV7-9 to TRBJ2-7; possible D gene TRBD2, 7 bases. V lost 5 bases and J lost 6, with 11 bases in between. Looked up from germline, CDR1 is SEHNR and CDR2 is FQNEAQ (reference sequence). The CDR3 sequence is 12 residues long.